These 4 T cell receptor beta chains originate from one sample sequenced in a study of blood T cell repertoires in COVID-19. Generated by immunoSEQ multiplex PCR, the TCRdb table keeps only in-frame clones and is missing some. This table holds about 160,000 clones, roughly nine tenths found once. Sequencing was done on a sample of peripheral blood. All receptors come from a man in his 60s with active or convalescent COVID-19.

V gene TRBV15 combines with J gene TRBJ2-5; perhaps TRBD2 as D (5 bases). This CDR3 contains 18 residues. Germline CDR1 reads LNHNV; CDR2 reads YYDKDF (reference sequence). V was pared by 0 bases and J by 5 bases, with 22 bases between. In DNA, the CDR3 is TGTGCCACCAGCAGAGACGTCGAGAGGGTGCACGGGTGGGAGACCCAGTACTTC. Translated, it gives CATSRDVERVHGWETQYF.

The V gene is TRBV5-6, the J gene TRBJ2-1; D gene unclear. CDR1 SGHDT and CDR2 YYEEEE come from the germline V gene. This CDR3 contains 14 residues. V lost 2 bases and J lost 8, with 14 bases in between. Written as DNA, the CDR3 is TGTGCCAGCAGCTTAAGATCACAGACCTATGAGCAGTTCTTC. Protein product: CASSLRSQTYEQFF.

This clone has only one observation. The rearrangement joins TRBV5-1 to TRBJ2-2, with a possible D match to TRBD2 (5 bases). The CDR3 contains 14 residues. V gave up 6 bases and J gave up 7 bases, with 16 bases separating them. CDR1 is SGHRS, CDR2 YFSETQ, per germline. The CDR3 sequence is CASMFLGDIGELFF. CDR3 bases: TGCGCCAGCATGTTTCTGGGAGACATCGGGGAGCTGTTTTTT. Supplemented by reference TRBV5-1 and TRBJ2-2, the full variable domain reads KAGVTQTPRYLIKTRGQQVTLSCSPISGHRSVSWYQQTPGQGLQFLFEYFSETQRNKGNFPGRFSGRQFSNSRSEMNVSTLELGDSALYLCASMFLGDIGELFFGEGSRLTVL.

V and J are TRBV19 and TRBJ1-2; D is perhaps TRBD1 (6 bases). Trimming left V 6 bases short and J 0 bases short, with 14 bases between. Germline loops: CDR1 LNHDA, CDR2 SQIVND (reference sequence). The CDR3 is 15 residues long. The CDR3 bases are TGTGCCAGTAGCTCCGGGACAATGACTAACTATGGCTACACCTTC. Translation: CASSSGTMTNYGYTF.